This T cell receptor (beta chain) is drawn from a study of beta chain features in type 1 diabetes. Study findings and constraints: There was no resolution here of whether HLA type influences TCRB rearrangement.

About this clone itself: Its antigen is as yet unknown.

Looked up from germline, CDR1 is SGHTS and CDR2 is YDEGEE. With V trimmed by 2 bases and J by 8 bases, 8 bases remained unmatched. The CDR3 spans 16 residues. Sequencing targeted expressed TCRB transcripts, as all isolated RNA had been reverse transcribed. Generated by immunoSEQ multiplex PCR, the TCRdb table keeps only in-frame clones and is missing some. The repertoire has about 15,000 clones, around two fifths of them found once; the top ten carry about 0.5%. Around 100 mL of blood, on average, came from one heparinised draw per donor. Each sorted population was over 95% pure. Sample: stem cell memory CD4+ T cells from blood. The origin of this receptor is a woman aged 40 to 55 in good health. The gene calls are TRBV5-8 and TRBJ2-1; 12 nucleotides align to TRBD2. The CDR3 region is CASSFRLAGVRDEQFF. As DNA, the CDR3 is TGTGCCAGCAGCTTTCGACTAGCGGGGGTCAGGGATGAGCAGTTCTTC.